These 9 T cell receptor beta chains originate from one sample sequenced in a study of human T cells and chemical hapten exposure. TCRdb used MiXCR to reprocess the RACE reads, holding one entry per CDR3 protein. The sample includes around 190,000 distinct CDR3 sequences, under 25% seen only once; the top ten take under 8.5%. Time point described: patch test 1, 2 weeks after DPC sensitization. The treatment denotes: therapeutic diphenylcyclopropenone sensitization with weekly scalp DPC. The sample here was whole blood, taken in connection with sensitization to the hapten diphenylcyclopropenone (DPC). These receptors all come from a woman aged 50 to 65 with alopecia areata. Some clones in this sample may be carry-over from other donors' samples.

This chain links TRBV7-8 with TRBJ2-1; 7 bases match TRBD1. Germline values: CDR1 SGHVS, CDR2 FQNEAQ. With 4 bases clipped from V and 1 base from J, the junction kept 1 base outside the gene matches. This CDR3 region has 14 residues. CDR3 sequence reads: CASSYRGSYNEQFF. The CDR3 coding sequence is TGTGCCAGCAGCTACAGGGGTTCCTACAATGAGCAGTTCTTC. The full variable domain, with the rest looked up from reference TRBV7-8 and TRBJ2-1, is GAGVSQSPRYKVAKRGQDVALRCDPISGHVSLFWYQQALGQGPEFLTYFQNEAQLDKSGLPSDRFFAERPEGSVSTLKIQRTQQEDSAVYLCASSYRGSYNEQFFGPGTRLTVL.

This clonotype came up a few times. The chain uses TRBV10-3 and TRBJ2-3, with 8 bases matching TRBD2. The CDR3 runs 14 residues. The germline V gene has CDR1 ENHRY and CDR2 SYGVKD. J lost 5 bases, V lost 4 bases, and 5 bases had no gene match. CDR3 residues: CAISGSGGGDTQYF. The CDR3 region has the DNA TGTGCCATCAGTGGGAGCGGGGGCGGAGATACGCAGTATTTT.

V usage is TRBV29-1 and J usage is TRBJ1-1; 7 bases are a match to TRBD1. Germline V gene lookup returns CDR1 SQVTM and CDR2 ANQGSEA. The CDR3 loop spans 13 amino acids. After removal of 7 bases from V and 1 base from J, the junction contained 6 bases not matched to a gene. Written as DNA, the CDR3 is TGCAGCGCCCAGGGGGGAGGGAACACTGAAGCTTTCTTT. Protein: CSAQGGGNTEAFF.

V and J are TRBV6-5 and TRBJ1-1, with unresolved D. From germline, CDR1 is MNHEY and CDR2 SVGAGI. CDR3 length equals 15 residues. Between the trimmed V and J ends, which lost 6 bases and 6 bases, there was a span of 20 bases. The DNA of the CDR3 is TGTGCCAGCAGATTCGTCCGTTCCCCAGAGGCTGAAGCTTTCTTT. Protein: CASRFVRSPEAEAFF.

The CDR3 DNA follows: TGTGTCGCAGGGCGGGACTATGGCTACACCTTC. This translates into CVAGRDYGYTF. The chain has TRBV7-9 and TRBJ1-2; D possibly corresponds to TRBD1 (5 bases). Germline loops: CDR1 SEHNR, CDR2 FQNEAQ (reference sequence). The CDR3 spans 11 residues.

This clonotype has a handful of counts. The chain combines TRBV5-1 with TRBJ2-3, with D perhaps given as TRBD1 or TRBD2 (5 bases each). CDR1 is SGHRS, CDR2 YFSETQ, per germline. CDR3 length equals 13 residues. Trimming removed 7 bases at V and 6 bases at J, with 15 bases between. The CDR3 is CASGADWGDTQYF. Written as DNA, the CDR3 is TGCGCCAGCGGGGCGGACTGGGGGGATACGCAGTATTTT. The variable domain in full, with the rest retrieved from reference TRBV5-1 and TRBJ2-3, is KAGVTQTPRYLIKTRGQQVTLSCSPISGHRSVSWYQQTPGQGLQFLFEYFSETQRNKGNFPGRFSGRQFSNSRSEMNVSTLELGDSALYLCASGADWGDTQYFGPGTRLTVL.

CDR3 region: CASSYGGSANEQFF. In nucleotides, the CDR3 is TGTGCCAGCAGTTACGGCGGTAGCGCCAATGAGCAGTTCTTC. J is TRBJ2-1 and V is TRBV6-6, with D tentatively TRBD2 (5 bases). V dropped 2 bases and J dropped 6 bases, with 11 bases sitting between them. Per the germline V gene, CDR1 is MNHNY and CDR2 is SVGAGI (reference sequence). The CDR3 consists of 14 residues.

This clonotype showed up just a few times. The chain carries TRBV6-1 and TRBJ2-2; 7 nucleotides align to TRBD2. Per the germline V gene, CDR1 is MNHNS and CDR2 is SASEGT. V shed 8 bases, J shed 5 bases, and the junction held 8 bases outside the gene matches. This CDR3 has 14 amino acids. The CDR3 DNA sequence: TGTGCCAGCCCAAGGACTAGAGAGACCGGGGAGCTGTTTTTT. It specifies CASPRTRETGELFF.

This clonotype was recorded a few times. The V and J genes are TRBV9 and TRBJ1-1; D is ambiguous. Germline values: CDR1 SGDLS, CDR2 YYNGEE. V gave up 0 bases and J gave up 7 bases, with 16 bases separating them. The CDR3 totals 15 residues. CDR3 residues: CASSVAFAGGGEAFF. CDR3 coding DNA: TGTGCCAGCAGCGTAGCTTTTGCAGGAGGAGGTGAAGCTTTCTTT.